The present T cell receptor beta chain was sequenced within a study of cytomegalovirus exposure and HLA in healthy donors. Study background: For the approximately 360 genotyped donors, 75% to 90% fell within the Caucasian-associated ancestry cluster.

General study points: The availability of immune exposure information extended only to CMV serostatus. TRBV6-2, TRBV6-3 and some other V segments were unresolvable in 87-base-pair reads. Researchers reported that three CMV-associated chains were confirmed in vitro as CMV antigen-specific.

In regard to this clone: Its antigen remains unidentified.

Per the germline V gene, CDR1 is SGHRS and CDR2 is YFSETQ. The CDR3 has 13 amino acids. The ends were cut back, 7 bases at V and 5 bases at J, with 16 bases in the middle. Use of 60 Vbeta and 13 Jbeta primers characterized the PCR. TCRdb's copy holds only in-frame clones and misses some; the assay was immunoSEQ multiplex PCR. The repertoire holds 84,000 or so clones, with over 75% as singletons. The material sequenced was PBMCs. The sequence was collected from a man aged 45-65 years in good health and CMV-seronegative. The V and J genes are TRBV5-1 and TRBJ2-7, with D possibly matching TRBD2 (5 bases). This chain's CDR3 is CASQVSGYDEQYF. The CDR3 DNA reads as TGCGCCAGCCAGGTCTCGGGATATGACGAGCAGTACTTC.